What follows is one T cell receptor beta chain and its context. Antigen: not known. The data are from a study of shared clonotypes between healthy human individuals. The donors, healthy adults who were HIV-negative, had experienced no recent acute infections or vaccinations. V was clipped by 7 bases and J by 0 bases, with 9 bases between them. Germline CDR1 SNHLY, CDR2 FYNNEI. This CDR3 has 14 residues. The deep-level immunoSEQ assay was used. Sequencing was performed with immunoSEQ multiplex PCR; in TCRdb, only in-frame clones are kept and a portion is missing. The sample has fewer than 600,000 clones; about 76% are singletons. Whole-study results and caveats: Clonotype sharing among the donors was expected to vary with sequencing depth.

This chain connects TRBV2 to TRBJ1-4; D remains ambiguous. The receptor comes from a woman in her forties in good health. Some clones in this sample may be carry-over from other donors' samples. Specimen: PBMCs. Here the CDR3 reads CASKVSATNEKLFF. CDR3 bases: TGTGCCAGCAAAGTCTCCGCAACTAATGAAAAACTGTTTTTT. The entire variable domain, with the rest obtained from reference TRBV2 and TRBJ1-4, is as follows: EPEVTQTPSHQVTQMGQEVILRCVPISNHLYFYWYRQILGQKVEFLVSFYNNEISEKSEIFDDQFSVERPDGSNFTLKIRSTKLEDSAMYFCASKVSATNEKLFFGSGTQLSVL.